This TCR beta chain was observed in a study of T cells in Graves' hyperthyroidism and ophthalmopathy (dated by TCRdb to between 2017 and 2020). Regarding the study in general: Peripheral blood samples were taken at initial diagnosis, before any treatment was given. According to the paper, TCR Vbeta CDR3 sequencing was carried out on more than 120 peripheral blood samples, which came from fewer than 50 ophthalmopathy, 75 or so hyperthyroidism and roughly 17 progressor patients. After sampling, hyperthyroidism patients received methimazole starting at 30 mg daily, and ophthalmopathy patients received high-dose intravenous methylprednisolone. In more than five Graves' hyperthyroidism patients, the study also compared T-cell repertoires from thyroid tissue with T-cell repertoires from blood. Prospective prediction of ophthalmopathy was tested in an independent validation cohort consisting of under 20 hyperthyroidism patients and some 17 patients who later progressed to ophthalmopathy. A discovery cohort of roughly 100 patients, 43 with Graves' ophthalmopathy and about 58 with stable Graves' hyperthyroidism, was used to find distinguishing TCR V-J signatures. The 100 discovery patients were randomly divided into training and test sets at a 7:3 ratio.

The junction shows trimming of 1 base on V and 3 bases on J, and the gene matches do not reach 3 bases of it. Counted from cysteine to phenylalanine, this CDR3 has 15 amino acids. The entry retains the CDR3 DNA only, 45 bases that are in frame from base 1. CDR1 is given as KGHSH and CDR2 as LQKENI, both from the germline V gene. Overall study outcomes, separate from this receptor: No statistical method was used to set the sample size in advance, and investigators knew the group allocation. Most expanded thyroid clonotypes (frequency above 0.001) were also detected in blood, suggesting blood repertoires may reflect thyroid immune responses. During validation, the model predicted progression to ophthalmopathy a median of about 5.9 months ahead of onset, with 70.59% sensitivity and 72.22% specificity. In cross-validation, a model built on a 13 V-J signature told ophthalmopathy apart from stable hyperthyroidism with approximately 90% sensitivity and about 81% specificity, and in testing the same model reached 80%/75%.

Stable Graves' hyperthyroidism was defined as the absence of progression to ophthalmopathy over 18 months of follow-up. Hyperthyroidism patients were newly diagnosed, with disease duration under 2 months, and aged 18 to 65 years. Exclusion was applied to patients with uncontrolled infections, other autoimmune diseases, pregnancy or lactation. Clinical symptoms, serum thyroxine and TRAb, thyroid ultrasound, and orbital computed tomography formed the basis for the diagnoses. PBMCs were separated from 7.5 to 10 ml of fresh peripheral blood using Ficoll-Paque density gradient centrifugation. Trizol reagent was used to extract total RNA, and RNA quality was then checked on an Agilent 2100 Bioanalyzer. Amplification of TCR beta CDR3 regions was carried out from RNA transcripts. A first-round RT-PCR of the TCR CDR3 used the HTBI primer set with the Qiagen OneStep RT-PCR kit. The libraries were constructed in a second round of multiplex PCR and then size-selected and purified. Paired-end sequencing of the libraries was performed with 100 bp reads on an Illumina HiSeq2000. In the source study's methods: Raw data were processed with SOAPnuke, discarding reads with adapters, uncalled bases, mean Phred below 15, or no exact constant-primer or identifier match. COPE v1.2.5 was used to merge high-quality paired reads, and clonotypes were defined as unique nucleotide sequences. MiTCR v1.1 was used to align the clonotypes against IMGT TRBV, TRBD and TRBJ reference segments. Analysis was restricted to V-J combinations with a frequency above 0.0001, which covered about 99% of repertoires. A TCS score was defined as the ratio between F50 (clonal expansion) and ExV (chaos), using BLOSUM62-based TCRdist between CDR3 peptides within each V-J. Welch's t-statistics and random forest reduced several hundred V-J features to 10 to 15, which were used in a naive Bayes classifier (R e1071). TCRdb itself trimmed the public reads at Q25 with fastp, ran MiXCR and retained productive beta chains. One record per CDR3 amino acid sequence lists the most common genes and DNA. The authors' filters were not applied to this entry. For this sample the table gives about 350,000 distinct CDR3 sequences, of which approximately 19% were detected only once. The ten most abundant clones make up about 3.7% of the sample.

In the case of this clonotype: The specificity of this receptor is unknown. No base qualities exist here, and no much larger clone lies one base off it.

This chain is built from TRBV18 and TRBJ2-5; 9 middle bases align to TRBD1. The clonotype comes from a young woman with Graves' hyperthyroidism. The sample comprised blood. The DNA sequence is TGTGCCAGCTCACCACGGCGGACAGGGGAAGAGACCCAGTACTTC. Translated, this gives CASSPRRTGEETQYF.